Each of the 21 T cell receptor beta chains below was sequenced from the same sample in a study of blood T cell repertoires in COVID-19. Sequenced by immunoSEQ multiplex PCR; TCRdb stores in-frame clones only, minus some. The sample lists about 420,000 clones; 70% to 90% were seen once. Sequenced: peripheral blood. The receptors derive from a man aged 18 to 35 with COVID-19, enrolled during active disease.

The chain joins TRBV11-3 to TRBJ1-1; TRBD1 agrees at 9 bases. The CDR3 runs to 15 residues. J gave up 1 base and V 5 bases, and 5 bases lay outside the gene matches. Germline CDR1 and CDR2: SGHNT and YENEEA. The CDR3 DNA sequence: TGTGCCAGCAGCCGCCCGGGACAGGGGAACACTGAAGCTTTCTTT. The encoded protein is CASSRPGQGNTEAFF.

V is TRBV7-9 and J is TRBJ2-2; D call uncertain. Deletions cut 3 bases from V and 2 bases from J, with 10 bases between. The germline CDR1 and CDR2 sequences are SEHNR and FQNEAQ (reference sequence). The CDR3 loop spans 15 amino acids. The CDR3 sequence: CASSFRGKNTGELFF. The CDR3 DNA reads TGTGCCAGCAGCTTCCGCGGAAAAAACACCGGGGAGCTGTTTTTT.

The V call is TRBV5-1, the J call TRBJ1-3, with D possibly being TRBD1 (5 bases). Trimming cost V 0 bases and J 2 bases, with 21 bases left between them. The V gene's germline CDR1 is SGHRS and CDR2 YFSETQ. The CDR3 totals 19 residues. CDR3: CASSLDGLFREGTGNTIYF. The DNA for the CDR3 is TGCGCCAGCAGCTTGGATGGGCTGTTCAGGGAAGGGACTGGAAACACCATATATTTT.

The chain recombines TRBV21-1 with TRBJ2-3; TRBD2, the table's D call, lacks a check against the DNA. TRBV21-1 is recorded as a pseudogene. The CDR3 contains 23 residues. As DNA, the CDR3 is TGTGCCAGCAGCAACCTCCCGATGGAGGGACTAGCGGGCCGTATTTCGATCACAGATACGCAGTATTTT. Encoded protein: CASSNLPMEGLAGRISITDTQYF.

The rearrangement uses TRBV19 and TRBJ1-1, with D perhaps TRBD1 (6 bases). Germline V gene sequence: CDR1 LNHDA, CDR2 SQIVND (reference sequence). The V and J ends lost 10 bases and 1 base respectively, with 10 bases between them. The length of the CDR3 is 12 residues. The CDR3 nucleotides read TGTGCCACTAAAGGGGGGAACACTGAAGCTTTCTTT. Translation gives CATKGGNTEAFF.

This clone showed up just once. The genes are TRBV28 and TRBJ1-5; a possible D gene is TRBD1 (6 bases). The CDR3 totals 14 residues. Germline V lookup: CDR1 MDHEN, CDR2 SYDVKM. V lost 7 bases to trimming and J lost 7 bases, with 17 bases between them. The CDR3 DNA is TGTGCCAGCAACCTACAGGGTCACGAACAGCCCCAGCATTTT. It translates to CASNLQGHEQPQHF.

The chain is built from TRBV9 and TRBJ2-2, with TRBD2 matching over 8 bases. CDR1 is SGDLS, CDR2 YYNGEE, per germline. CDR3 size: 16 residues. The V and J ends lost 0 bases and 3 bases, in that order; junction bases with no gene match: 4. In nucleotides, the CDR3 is TGTGCCAGCAGCGTAGGAGCGGGAGTCGACACCGGGGAGCTGTTTTTT. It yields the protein CASSVGAGVDTGELFF.

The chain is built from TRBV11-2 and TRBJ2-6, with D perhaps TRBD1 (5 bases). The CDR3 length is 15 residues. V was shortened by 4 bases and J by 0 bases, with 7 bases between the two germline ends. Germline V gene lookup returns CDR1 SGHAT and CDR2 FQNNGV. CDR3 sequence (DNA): TGTGCCAGCAGCTCACAGGTCTCTGGGGCCAACGTCCTGACTTTC. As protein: CASSSQVSGANVLTF.

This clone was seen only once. The DNA of the CDR3 is TGTGCCAGCAGCCCCCTAGGACAGGGGGCTTCCGAGCAGTACTTC. Its translation is CASSPLGQGASEQYF. The rearrangement links TRBV9 to TRBJ2-7; TRBD1 matches 11 bases. V lost 4 bases, J lost 6 bases, and 9 bases stayed unmatched. Per the germline V gene, CDR1 is SGDLS and CDR2 is YYNGEE. The length of the CDR3 is 15 residues. The variable domain in full, completed from reference TRBV9 and TRBJ2-7, reads DSGVTQTPKHLITATGQRVTLRCSPRSGDLSVYWYQQSLDQGLQFLIQYYNGEERAKGNILERFSAQQFPDLHSELNLSSLELGDSALYFCASSPLGQGASEQYFGPGTRLTVT.

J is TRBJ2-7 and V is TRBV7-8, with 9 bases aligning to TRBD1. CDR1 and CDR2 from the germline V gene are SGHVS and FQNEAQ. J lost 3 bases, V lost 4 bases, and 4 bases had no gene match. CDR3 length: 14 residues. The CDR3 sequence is CASSSWTGDYEQYF. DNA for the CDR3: TGTGCCAGCAGCTCATGGACAGGGGACTACGAGCAGTACTTC.

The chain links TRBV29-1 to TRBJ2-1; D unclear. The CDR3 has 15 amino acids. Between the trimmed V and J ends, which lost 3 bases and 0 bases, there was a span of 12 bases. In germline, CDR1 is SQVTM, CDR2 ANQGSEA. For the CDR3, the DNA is TGCAGCGTTGAGGGCAGGCTGACCTCCTACAATGAGCAGTTCTTC. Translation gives CSVEGRLTSYNEQFF.

The CDR3 nucleotides read TGTGCCAGCACCTCCAGGGCTTACGAGCAGTACTTC. Its protein is CASTSRAYEQYF. The chain joins TRBV7-9 to TRBJ2-7; TRBD1 might be the D (5 bases). V was cut by 7 bases and J by 4 bases, with 11 bases left in between. This CDR3 contains 12 residues. Germline V lookup: CDR1 SEHNR, CDR2 FQNEAQ (reference sequence).

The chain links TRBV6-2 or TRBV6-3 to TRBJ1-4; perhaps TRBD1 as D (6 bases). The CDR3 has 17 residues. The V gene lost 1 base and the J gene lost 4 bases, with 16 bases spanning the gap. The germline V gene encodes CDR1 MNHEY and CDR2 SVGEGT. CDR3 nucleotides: TGTGCCAGCAGTTACTACCGGGACAAGAGCCATAATGAAAAACTGTTTTTT. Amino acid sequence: CASSYYRDKSHNEKLFF.

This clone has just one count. As DNA, the CDR3 is TGTGCCAGCAGTTCCGGGGAAACAGTGTTAAGGTCCGGGGAGCTGTTTTTT. Amino acid sequence: CASSSGETVLRSGELFF. This rearrangement joins TRBV5-4 to TRBJ2-2; TRBD2 is a possible D gene (5 bases). The CDR3 is made up of 17 amino acids. In germline, CDR1 is SGHNT, CDR2 YYREEE (reference sequence). The V end lost 5 bases, the J end lost 6 bases, and 23 bases lay between the germline ends.

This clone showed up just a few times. The CDR3 region has the DNA TGTGCCAGCAGCTTACGGACGACAGGGGACGGTGGCTACACCTTC. Translation gives CASSLRTTGDGGYTF. The V and J genes are TRBV11-2 and TRBJ1-2; 8 bases are a match to TRBD1. The CDR3 is 15 amino acids. The V gene's germline CDR1 is SGHAT and CDR2 FQNNGV. With 2 bases clipped from V and 7 bases from J, the junction kept 9 bases outside the gene matches.

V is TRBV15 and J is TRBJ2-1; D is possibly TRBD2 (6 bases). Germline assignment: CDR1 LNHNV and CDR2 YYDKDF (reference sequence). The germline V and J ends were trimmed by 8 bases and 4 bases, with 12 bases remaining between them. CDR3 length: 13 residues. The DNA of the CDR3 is TGTGCCACCGGTACTAGCCGTTACAATGAGCAGTTCTTC. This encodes CATGTSRYNEQFF. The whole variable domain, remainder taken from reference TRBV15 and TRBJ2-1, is DAMVIQNPRYQVTQFGKPVTLSCSQTLNHNVMYWYQQKSSQAPKLLFHYYDKDFNNEADTPDNFQSRRPNTSFCFLDIRSPGLGDTAMYLCATGTSRYNEQFFGPGTRLTVL.

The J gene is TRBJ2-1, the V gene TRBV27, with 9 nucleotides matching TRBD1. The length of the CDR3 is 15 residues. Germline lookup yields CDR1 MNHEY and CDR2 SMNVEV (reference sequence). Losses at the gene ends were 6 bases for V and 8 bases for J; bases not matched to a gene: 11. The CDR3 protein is CASRGLGTGNDEQFF. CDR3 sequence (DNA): TGTGCCAGCAGGGGATTAGGGACAGGGAATGATGAGCAGTTCTTC.

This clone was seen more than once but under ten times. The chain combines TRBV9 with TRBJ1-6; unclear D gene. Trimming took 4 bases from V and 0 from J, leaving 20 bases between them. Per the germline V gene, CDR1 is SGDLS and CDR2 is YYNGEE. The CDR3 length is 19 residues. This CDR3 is CASSSRWSEPSSYNSPLHF. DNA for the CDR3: TGTGCCAGCAGCTCCCGATGGAGTGAGCCGAGCTCCTATAATTCACCCCTCCACTTT.

The CDR3, as DNA: TGCGCCAGCAGCAGTCAGGGGGCGAGCTCCTACAATGAGCAGTTCTTC. As protein: CASSSQGASSYNEQFF. The rearrangement links TRBV5-1 to TRBJ2-1, with TRBD1 matching 8 bases. After removal of 4 bases from V and 0 bases from J, the junction contained 6 bases not matched to a gene. Germline-derived CDR1 and CDR2 are SGHRS and YFSETQ. The CDR3 contains 16 residues.

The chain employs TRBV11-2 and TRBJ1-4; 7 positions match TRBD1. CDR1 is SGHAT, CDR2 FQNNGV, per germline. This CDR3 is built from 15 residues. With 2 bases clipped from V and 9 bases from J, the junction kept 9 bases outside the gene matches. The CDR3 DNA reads TGTGCCAGCAGCTTATCGATCGGGACAGACAAAAAACTGTTTTTT. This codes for CASSLSIGTDKKLFF. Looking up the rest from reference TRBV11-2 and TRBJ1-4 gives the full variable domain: EAGVAQSPRYKIIEKRQSVAFWCNPISGHATLYWYQQILGQGPKLLIQFQNNGVVDDSQLPKDRFSAERLKGVDSTLKIQPAKLEDSAVYLCASSLSIGTDKKLFFGSGTQLSVL.

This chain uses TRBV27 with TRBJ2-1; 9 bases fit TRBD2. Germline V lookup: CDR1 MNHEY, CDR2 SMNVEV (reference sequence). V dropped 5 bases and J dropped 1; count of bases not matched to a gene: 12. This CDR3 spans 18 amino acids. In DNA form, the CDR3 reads TGTGCCAGCAGTCCCTGGACTAGCGAGAGAACTTCCTACAATGAGCAGTTCTTC. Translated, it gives CASSPWTSERTSYNEQFF.